The count of the clone carrying this T cell receptor (beta chain) is one. Antigen: not known. The CDR3 is 15 residues long. The germline gives CDR1 SGDLS, CDR2 YYNGEE. The germline V and J ends were trimmed by 0 bases and 2 bases, with 11 bases remaining between them. The data were taken from a study of cytomegalovirus exposure and HLA in healthy donors. Study-wide points: Under in vitro conditions, three CMV-associated chains were confirmed as specific for CMV antigens. According to reports, the classifier identified cytomegalovirus status with high specificity and sensitivity. The authors later found TCR association rates varying by HLA locus, with DRB1 most and HLA-C fewest.

13 Jbeta primers and 60 Vbeta primers were used for the PCR. How the authors handled the data: About 9.9 million of the roughly 80 million unique TCR beta chains counted in a later analysis were shared. The method was immunoSEQ multiplex PCR; TCRdb's version includes in-frame clones alone and lacks a portion of them. V and J calls and clone size are those listed in that table; D and trimming were worked out from the DNA. The profile shows about 180,000 clones, approximately 80% of them singletons. The receptor's source is a girl between 2 and 10 years old in good health and CMV-seropositive. The material sequenced was PBMCs. This chain joins TRBV9 and TRBJ1-1; a possible D gene is TRBD1 (5 bases). CDR3 region: CASSVAWGENTEAFF. The DNA for the CDR3 is TGTGCCAGCAGCGTAGCTTGGGGGGAAAACACTGAAGCTTTCTTT.